The 17 T cell receptor beta chains presented below share a single source sample, sequenced in a study of T cell changes during pregnancy in multiple sclerosis. Only in-frame clones appear in the TCRdb table, and some are missing; sequencing was by immunoSEQ multiplex PCR. The sample includes approximately 50,000 clones, about 89% of them seen just once. The sequencing here drew on CD8+ T cells from peripheral blood mononuclear cells, taken after pregnancy. The source of these receptors is a female donor with multiple sclerosis, enrolled in a pregnancy study.

The CDR3 DNA is TGTGCCATCAGTGAGTCGCCGGTGAGGGGAGGAGGCGAGCAGTACTTC. Its translation: CAISESPVRGGGEQYF. This chain joins TRBV10-3 and TRBJ2-7; D is perhaps TRBD2 (6 bases). The germline V gene encodes CDR1 ENHRY and CDR2 SYGVKD. Trimming pared 0 bases from V and 6 bases from J, leaving 18 bases between. This CDR3 comprises 16 residues.

The rearrangement uses TRBV7-9 and TRBJ2-3; D call uncertain. With 3 bases removed from V and 0 bases from J, the gap between germline ends came to 10 bases. Germline V lookup: CDR1 SEHNR, CDR2 FQNEAQ (reference sequence). The CDR3 is 15 residues long. CDR3 in DNA: TGTGCCAGCAGCTTCGTATATCAGAGCACAGATACGCAGTATTTT. This gives the protein CASSFVYQSTDTQYF.

The rearrangement uses TRBV19 and TRBJ2-7, with 7 bases lining up with TRBD1. J lost 1 base, V lost 3 bases, and 3 bases had no gene match. Germline-derived CDR1 and CDR2 are LNHDA and SQIVND (reference sequence). This CDR3 has 14 residues. CDR3 sequence reads: CASSIGQASYEQYF. The CDR3 DNA is TGTGCCAGTAGTATCGGACAGGCGTCCTACGAGCAGTACTTC.

V usage is TRBV4-1 and J usage is TRBJ1-1, with 7 bases matching TRBD1. The germline V gene has CDR1 MGHRA and CDR2 YSYEKL. With V trimmed by 1 base and J by 3 bases, 2 bases remained unmatched. The CDR3 totals 14 residues. The CDR3 region is CASSQGDRHTEAFF. CDR3 in DNA: TGCGCCAGCAGCCAAGGGGACAGACACACTGAAGCTTTCTTT.

The chain joins TRBV29-1 to TRBJ1-1; unclear D gene. Germline loops: CDR1 SQVTM, CDR2 ANQGSEA. V lost 3 bases and J 0 bases, leaving 14 bases between the germline ends. There are 15 residues in the CDR3. The CDR3 DNA reads as TGCAGCGTTGACAGGAGGTGGCTAATGAACACTGAAGCTTTCTTT. Its protein product is CSVDRRWLMNTEAFF.

V is TRBV7-9 and J is TRBJ1-1; the D is unclear. Germline CDR1 and CDR2: SEHNR and FQNEAQ (reference sequence). CDR3 length: 12 amino acids. Trimming removed 1 base at V and 4 bases at J, with 4 bases between. CDR3 sequence reads: CASSLGSTEAFF. The CDR3 bases are TGTGCCAGCAGCTTAGGGAGCACTGAAGCTTTCTTT.

This clone was seen only once. V is TRBV11-2 and J is TRBJ1-4, with D possibly TRBD1 on 6 matching bases. The V and J ends lost 6 bases and 8 bases respectively, with 19 bases between them. CDR1 and CDR2 (germline): SGHAT, FQNNGV. There are 15 residues in the CDR3. CDR3 in amino acids: CASSQAGVSGEKLFF. CDR3 nucleotides: TGTGCCAGCAGTCAGGCAGGGGTTTCGGGGGAAAAACTGTTTTTT.

This clone has just one count. The chain uses TRBV5-1 and TRBJ2-1, with 8 bases that match TRBD2. Germline CDR1 and CDR2: SGHRS and YFSETQ. The CDR3 contains 15 residues. With 0 bases clipped from V and 6 bases from J, the junction kept 5 bases outside the gene matches. This CDR3 reads CASSLAAGGPNEQFF. DNA of the CDR3: TGCGCCAGCAGCTTGGCCGCGGGGGGCCCCAATGAGCAGTTCTTC.

Only one count was recorded for this clone. The V gene is TRBV5-6, the J gene TRBJ2-3; 9 nucleotides line up with TRBD2. Losses at the gene ends were 4 bases for V and 4 bases for J; bases not matched to a gene: 16. The CDR3 loop spans 18 amino acids. Germline V gene data show CDR1 as SGHDT and CDR2 as YYEEEE. The CDR3 spells CASSLGTSLSFGADTQYF. The CDR3, as DNA: TGTGCCAGCAGCCTAGGGACTAGCCTTAGCTTCGGCGCAGATACGCAGTATTTT.

The V call is TRBV7-3, the J call TRBJ2-3, with 7 bases aligning to TRBD2. In germline, CDR1 is SGHTA, CDR2 FQGTGA. The J segment lost 2 bases and the V segment lost 5 bases, leaving 4 bases of the junction unmatched. The length of the CDR3 is 14 residues. CDR3 nucleotides: TGTGCCAGCAGCCGGGGGGTACACACAGATACGCAGTATTTT. Protein sequence: CASSRGVHTDTQYF.

J is TRBJ1-6 and V is TRBV9; D uncertain. CDR3 length: 15 amino acids. CDR1 and CDR2 from the germline V gene are SGDLS and YYNGEE. Trimming took 3 bases from V and 3 from J, leaving 10 bases between them. CDR3 DNA: TGTGCCAGCAGCGGATCTTATAGCTATAATTCACCCCTCCACTTT. This codes for CASSGSYSYNSPLHF.

V usage is TRBV9 and J usage is TRBJ1-1; D is perhaps TRBD1 (5 bases). The CDR3 has 15 residues. Germline values: CDR1 SGDLS, CDR2 YYNGEE. With 4 bases removed from V and 1 base from J, the gap between germline ends came to 14 bases. CDR3 bases: TGTGCCAGCAGCCAAAGCCTGGGGGGGAACACTGAAGCTTTCTTT. It codes for CASSQSLGGNTEAFF.

In nucleotides, the CDR3 is TGTGCCAGCAGCGTGGGGGGGACTGAAGCTTTCTTT. Protein product: CASSVGGTEAFF. The V and J genes are TRBV9 and TRBJ1-1; possible D gene TRBD1, 5 bases. The CDR3 loop spans 12 amino acids. V was cut by 2 bases and J by 5 bases, with 7 bases left in between. CDR1 and CDR2 (germline): SGDLS, YYNGEE.

This clone has a handful of counts. The J gene is TRBJ1-2, the V gene TRBV4-1, with D possibly being TRBD1 (6 bases). V gave up 4 bases and J gave up 1 base, with 10 bases separating them. In germline, CDR1 is MGHRA, CDR2 YSYEKL. The CDR3 spans 14 residues. This CDR3 is CASSPDSFNYGYTF. CDR3 coding DNA: TGCGCCAGCAGCCCGGACAGTTTTAACTATGGCTACACCTTC.

The chain links TRBV27 to TRBJ2-5; D is unresolved. The CDR3 is 11 amino acids. The V gene lost 7 bases and the J gene lost 10 bases, with 13 bases spanning the gap. Germline V gene lookup returns CDR1 MNHEY and CDR2 SMNVEV (reference sequence). The CDR3 region is CASTLVVDQYF. CDR3 nucleotides: TGTGCCAGCACCCTAGTGGTTGACCAGTACTTC.

This sequence joins TRBV7-9 and TRBJ1-1, with D uncertain. CDR1 is SEHNR, CDR2 FQNEAQ, per germline (reference sequence). Trimming took off 2 bases at V and 6 bases at J, with 16 bases between the two ends. The CDR3 totals 15 residues. Here the CDR3 reads CASSLWADVTAEAFF. Here the CDR3 DNA reads TGTGCCAGCAGCTTATGGGCCGATGTTACAGCTGAAGCTTTCTTT.

The V gene is TRBV13, the J gene TRBJ2-2; tentatively, D is TRBD1 (6 bases). The V end was cut by 3 bases, the J end by 4 bases, with 12 bases between. Germline values: CDR1 PRHDT, CDR2 FYEKMQ (reference sequence). The CDR3 extends over 15 amino acids. CDR3: CASSFATGTTGELFF. The CDR3, as DNA: TGTGCCAGCAGCTTCGCCACAGGGACCACCGGGGAGCTGTTTTTT.